This T cell receptor (beta chain) was recovered during a study of blood T cell repertoires in COVID-19. Background on the study: Sources were T cells, B-cell-depleted T cells, or PBMCs; the material itself was cDNA or gDNA.

The CDR3 totals 14 residues. The V and J ends lost 3 bases and 5 bases, in that order; junction bases with no gene match: 6. Germline loops: CDR1 WNHNN, CDR2 SYGVQD (reference sequence). The assay was immunoSEQ multiplex PCR, and TCRdb's table has in-frame clones only and misses some. Among over 200,000 clones listed, about 90% were seen once. Which cohort a participant joined came from the clinical history participants gave. The chain joins TRBV10-1 to TRBJ2-5; 7 bases align to TRBD1. Input material: PBMCs or T cells enriched from blood (not recorded which). This TCR derives from a woman under 40 who had been exposed to COVID-19. This chain's CDR3 is CASSENDRAETQYF. In DNA, the CDR3 is TGCGCCAGCAGTGAAAACGACAGGGCCGAGACCCAGTACTTC.